The clone carrying this T cell receptor beta chain has ten or more counts. The antigen is unknown. This record belongs to a study of type 1 regulatory T cells. Study-level information: T-allo10 is a Tr1-enriched, alloantigen-specific CD4 T cell product made in vitro.

TCRdb redid the calling of the reads with MiXCR, one entry per CDR3 protein. The data hold roughly 46,000 distinct CDR3 sequences, with 9% to 15% observed a single time. With V trimmed by 7 bases and J by 10 bases, 14 bases remained unmatched. CDR3 size: 15 residues. Germline V gene sequence: CDR1 MNHEY, CDR2 SMNVEV (reference sequence). Sequencing was carried out using cultured non-Tr1 T cells, either the whole culture or a sorted T cell fraction (not recorded which). The chain uses TRBV27 and TRBJ2-1; 9 bases are shared with TRBD2. This sequence was found in a human donor in good health. Here the CDR3 DNA reads TGTGCCAGCACTTCCGGGCTAGCGGGAACGGGGGAGCAGTTCTTC. Translated, it gives CASTSGLAGTGEQFF.